The 21 T cell receptor beta chains given below trace back to one sample, sequenced in a study of cytomegalovirus exposure and HLA in healthy donors. Vbeta (60) and Jbeta (13) primers were used in the PCR. The method was immunoSEQ multiplex PCR; TCRdb's version includes in-frame clones alone and lacks a portion of them. The data show 150,000 or so clones, over 60% seen once. Sequenced sample: PBMCs. Source of these receptors: a girl aged 5 to 17 in good health and CMV-seronegative.

This clone has a handful of counts. The chain links TRBV5-1 to TRBJ1-1; no clear D gene. Germline V gene data show CDR1 as SGHRS and CDR2 as YFSETQ. The germline V and J ends were trimmed by 3 bases and 5 bases, with 11 bases remaining between them. This CDR3 is 13 amino acids long. The CDR3: CASSSSIGTEAFF. The CDR3 DNA is TGCGCCAGCAGCTCTTCAATCGGGACTGAAGCTTTCTTT.

The V and J genes are TRBV7-9 and TRBJ2-7; 7 bases agree with TRBD1. With V trimmed by 1 base and J by 4 bases, 4 bases remained unmatched. This CDR3 is built from 14 residues. Germline V CDR1 and CDR2: SEHNR, FQNEAQ (reference sequence). The CDR3 DNA sequence: TGTGCCAGCAGCTTAGTACAGGGGTCGTACGAGCAGTACTTC. Translated, it gives CASSLVQGSYEQYF.

CDR3 in DNA: TGTGCCAGCAGTAAACAGGGTCCCCAGGTCCCTGGGGCCAACGTCCTGACTTTC. This encodes CASSKQGPQVPGANVLTF. This rearrangement joins TRBV27 to TRBJ2-6; D possibly corresponds to TRBD1 (6 bases). The germline gives CDR1 MNHEY, CDR2 SMNVEV (reference sequence). Trimming removed 5 bases from V and 2 bases from J, with 19 bases in between. CDR3 length equals 18 residues.

The V and J genes are TRBV6-5 and TRBJ2-7, with a possible D match to TRBD2 (5 bases). The CDR3 runs 13 residues. Germline V CDR1 and CDR2: MNHEY, SVGAGI. V was shortened by 2 bases and J by 5 bases, with 10 bases between the two germline ends. CDR3 sequence reads: CASSYGLTDEQYF. The CDR3, as DNA: TGTGCCAGCAGTTACGGACTTACCGACGAGCAGTACTTC.

The chain carries TRBV19 and TRBJ1-2; 9 bases line up with TRBD1. Looked up from germline, CDR1 is LNHDA and CDR2 is SQIVND (reference sequence). V gave up 5 bases and J gave up 6 bases; unmatched junction bases: 10. The CDR3 extends over 15 amino acids. In nucleotides, the CDR3 is TGTGCCAGTAGTGCCCAGGGGACAGGGATGAATGGCTACACCTTC. It is translated as CASSAQGTGMNGYTF.

The genes are TRBV7-6 and TRBJ1-4; TRBD1 matches 9 bases. J was trimmed by 8 bases and V by 5 bases; bases with no gene match: 3. The CDR3 covers 13 residues. CDR1 SGHVS and CDR2 FNYEAQ come from the germline V gene. The CDR3 loop is CASSGQGWEKLFF. The CDR3 DNA is TGTGCCAGCAGCGGACAGGGGTGGGAAAAACTGTTTTTT.

The chain combines TRBV5-6 with TRBJ2-7, with TRBD1 matching 7 bases. There are 18 residues in the CDR3. With V trimmed by 4 bases and J by 4 bases, 20 bases remained unmatched. The germline V gene encodes CDR1 SGHDT and CDR2 YYEEEE. CDR3 region: CASSPGDSPGPRRYEQYF. CDR3 coding DNA: TGTGCCAGCAGCCCCGGGGACAGTCCGGGCCCGCGACGTTACGAGCAGTACTTC.

The rearrangement joins TRBV15 to TRBJ2-7; 8 nucleotides agree with TRBD1. Germline V gives CDR1 LNHNV, CDR2 YYDKDF (reference sequence). J lost 0 bases, V lost 5 bases, and 3 bases had no gene match. This CDR3 is 14 amino acids long. The CDR3 DNA reads TGTGCCACCAGCTCAGGACAGGGCTCCTACGAGCAGTACTTC. Its protein is CATSSGQGSYEQYF.

This chain joins TRBV27 and TRBJ1-2; maybe TRBD1 (6 bases). There are 13 residues in the CDR3. The V end was cut by 4 bases, the J end by 6 bases, with 12 bases between. The germline CDR1 and CDR2 sequences are MNHEY and SMNVEV (reference sequence). The CDR3: CASSSRGYDGYTF. The CDR3 DNA is TGTGCCAGCAGTTCGAGGGGGTATGATGGCTACACCTTC.

The rearrangement links TRBV9 to TRBJ2-2, with 9 nucleotides matching TRBD1. Germline trimming cut 2 bases from V and 4 bases from J; bases unmatched to any gene: 3. Per germline, CDR1 SGDLS and CDR2 YYNGEE. The CDR3 is 15 amino acids. CDR3 region: CASSVNRGPTGELFF. DNA for the CDR3: TGTGCCAGCAGCGTTAACAGGGGGCCCACCGGGGAGCTGTTTTTT.

V and J are TRBV5-1 and TRBJ2-2, with TRBD1 matching 8 bases. The CDR3 sequence is 15 residues long. CDR1 and CDR2 (germline): SGHRS, YFSETQ. J was trimmed by 1 base and V by 3 bases; bases with no gene match: 2. The CDR3 is CASSYGQGNTGELFF. For the CDR3, the DNA is TGCGCCAGCAGCTATGGACAGGGGAACACCGGGGAGCTGTTTTTT.

The chain couples TRBV6-6 to TRBJ2-1, with TRBD1 matching 7 bases. The ends lost 1 base at V and 5 bases at J; junction bases unmatched: 5. The CDR3 has 15 amino acids. Germline V gene sequence: CDR1 MNHNY, CDR2 SVGAGI (reference sequence). The CDR3 region is CASSYYRDSHNEQFF. In DNA, the CDR3 is TGTGCCAGCAGTTACTATCGGGACAGCCACAATGAGCAGTTCTTC.

The chain is built from TRBV6-5 and TRBJ1-1; D perhaps matches TRBD1 (6 bases). V was clipped by 10 bases and J by 3 bases, with 18 bases between them. The CDR3 covers 14 residues. Germline assignment: CDR1 MNHEY and CDR2 SVGAGI. The CDR3 loop is CATQGSNLYTEAFF. In nucleotides, the CDR3 is TGTGCCACACAGGGTTCCAACCTCTACACTGAAGCTTTCTTT.

This sequence joins TRBV19 and TRBJ1-2; 10 nucleotides line up with TRBD1. Germline assignment: CDR1 LNHDA and CDR2 SQIVND (reference sequence). The CDR3 spans 13 residues. Germline trimming cut 8 bases from V and 5 bases from J; bases unmatched to any gene: 5. CDR3 residues: CASEWDRGYGYTF. CDR3 sequence (DNA): TGTGCCAGTGAATGGGACAGGGGTTATGGCTACACCTTC. The full variable domain, in which reference TRBV19 and TRBJ1-2 provide the parts outside the CDR3, is DGGITQSPKYLFRKEGQNVTLSCEQNLNHDAMYWYRQDPGQGLRLIYYSQIVNDFQKGDIAEGYSVSREKKESFPLTVTSAQKNPTAFYLCASEWDRGYGYTFGSGTRLTVV.

V and J are TRBV5-1 and TRBJ1-2, with TRBD1 matching 7 bases. The CDR3 spans 14 residues. CDR1 and CDR2 from the germline V gene are SGHRS and YFSETQ. The J segment lost 6 bases and the V segment lost 1 base, leaving 6 bases of the junction unmatched. Written as DNA, the CDR3 is TGCGCCAGCAGCTTGAGGGGGCATTTGGATGGCTACACCTTC. Translation: CASSLRGHLDGYTF. The whole variable domain, filled in from reference TRBV5-1 and TRBJ1-2, reads KAGVTQTPRYLIKTRGQQVTLSCSPISGHRSVSWYQQTPGQGLQFLFEYFSETQRNKGNFPGRFSGRQFSNSRSEMNVSTLELGDSALYLCASSLRGHLDGYTFGSGTRLTVV.

CDR3 loop: CAKPGLAGAETQYF. The CDR3 bases are TGTGCCAAGCCGGGACTAGCGGGGGCGGAGACCCAGTACTTC. The V gene is TRBV2, the J gene TRBJ2-5; 14 bases align to TRBD2. The germline V gene encodes CDR1 SNHLY and CDR2 FYNNEI. This CDR3 spans 14 amino acids. The V gene end was trimmed by 10 bases and the J gene end by 5 bases; junction bases not matched to a gene: 6.

There are a few counts of this clone. The V and J genes are TRBV27 and TRBJ2-6, with no clear D. The germline V and J ends were trimmed by 3 bases and 2 bases, with 8 bases remaining between them. The CDR3 is 15 residues long. Germline loops: CDR1 MNHEY, CDR2 SMNVEV (reference sequence). The CDR3 spells CASSLWPPGANVLTF. In DNA form, the CDR3 reads TGTGCCAGCAGTTTGTGGCCACCTGGGGCCAACGTCCTGACTTTC.

The chain links TRBV12-5 to TRBJ1-2; 9 positions match TRBD1. Germline V CDR1 and CDR2: LGHNT, FRNRAP. Germline trimming cut 2 bases from V and 6 bases from J; bases unmatched to any gene: 7. This CDR3 contains 15 residues. The CDR3 sequence: CASGLPGQGPNGYTF. The CDR3 DNA is TGTGCTAGTGGTTTGCCGGGACAGGGCCCAAATGGCTACACCTTC.

Note on this clone: Other DNA sequences from this sample encode an identical CDR3 as well. The chain carries TRBV2 and TRBJ1-3, with 9 positions matching TRBD1. Germline CDR1 SNHLY, CDR2 FYNNEI. The ends lost 6 bases at V and 4 bases at J; junction bases unmatched: 4. The CDR3 extends over 14 amino acids. CDR3 coding DNA: TGTGCCAGCAGGGACAGGGGCGGCGGAAACACCATATATTTT. Its protein is CASRDRGGGNTIYF.

The V gene is TRBV7-8, the J gene TRBJ2-5; D perhaps matches TRBD2 (5 bases). Trimming cost V 5 bases and J 3 bases, with 10 bases left between them. This CDR3 has 13 residues. Germline CDR1 is SGHVS and CDR2 is FQNEAQ. CDR3 residues: CASSRGPEETQYF. The CDR3, as DNA: TGTGCCAGCAGCCGGGGTCCCGAAGAGACCCAGTACTTC.

The chain is built from TRBV19 and TRBJ1-4, with 9 positions matching TRBD1. Trimming took 3 bases from V and 8 from J; bases not matched to a gene: 10. Germline V CDR1 and CDR2: LNHDA, SQIVND (reference sequence). The CDR3 totals 16 residues. CDR3 in amino acids: CASSIPTGGLNEKLFF. The CDR3 region has the DNA TGTGCCAGTAGTATCCCTACAGGGGGCTTAAACGAAAAACTGTTTTTT.